The TCR beta chain described here comes from a study of T cell responses to AZD1222 COVID-19 vaccine. As for the study in general: Pooling of second doses given at about 4 or about 12 weeks was done.

Trimming removed 2 bases from V and 5 bases from J, with 9 bases in between. The CDR3 spans 13 residues. Profiling relied on immunoSEQ multiplex PCR, and the TCRdb table lists in-frame clones only, not all of them. The sample holds over 150,000 clones, roughly nine tenths seen once. Points from the study as a whole: There were mostly white British donors and more females than males, and clonal diversity was possibly underestimated. At 160-218 and 743-854, vaccine-associated CD4 TCRs were dominant, and they spanned spike.

Concerning this clone: The antigen remains unidentified.

The J gene is TRBJ1-1, the V gene TRBV12-3 or TRBV12-4; perhaps TRBD1 as D (6 bases). The TCR was taken from an adult in good health. This sample comprised peripheral blood, obtained on day 0 of AZD1222 vaccination. The CDR3 reads CASSLQGMTEAFF. The CDR3 coding sequence is TGTGCCAGCAGTTTACAGGGGATGACTGAAGCTTTCTTT.